One sample yielded the 16 T cell receptor beta chains listed below, sequenced in a study of T cells in Graves' hyperthyroidism and ophthalmopathy. From RNA transcripts, TCR beta CDR3 regions were amplified. HTBI primers drove first-round RT-PCR of the TCR CDR3. A single record per CDR3 protein comes from TCRdb applying MiXCR to the multiplex PCR reads. The data hold about 690,000 distinct CDR3 sequences, with roughly 17% observed a single time. Input material: blood. All receptors derive from a man between 50 and 59 years old with Graves' hyperthyroidism.

This clonotype was seen repeatedly, ten times or more. The V call is TRBV10-3, the J call TRBJ2-7; TRBD2 is a possible D gene (5 bases). The CDR3 runs 14 residues. V lost 2 bases and J lost 7, with 15 bases in between. Germline V gives CDR1 ENHRY, CDR2 SYGVKD. CDR3 loop: CAISEPGSLEEQYF. Written as DNA, the CDR3 is TGTGCCATCAGTGAGCCGGGGTCTCTAGAAGAGCAGTACTTC.

This clonotype was found a few times. The CDR3 loop is CASSMGQRESYEQYF. The CDR3 DNA is TGTGCCAGTAGTATGGGCCAGCGGGAATCCTACGAGCAGTACTTC. The V and J genes are TRBV19 and TRBJ2-7; 7 bases match TRBD2. The germline V gene encodes CDR1 LNHDA and CDR2 SQIVND (reference sequence). V was clipped by 3 bases and J by 1 base; unmatched bases: 6. The CDR3 is made up of 15 amino acids.

This clonotype was seen ten or more times. The V call is TRBV7-9, the J call TRBJ2-3; 8 nucleotides align to TRBD1. CDR1 and CDR2 from the germline V gene are SEHNR and FQNEAQ (reference sequence). V shed 1 base, J shed 5 bases, and the junction held 8 bases outside the gene matches. CDR3 length: 16 residues. The CDR3 loop is CASSLGWTGIEDTQYF. DNA for the CDR3: TGTGCCAGCAGCTTAGGATGGACAGGGATTGAAGATACGCAGTATTTT. Looking up the rest from reference TRBV7-9 and TRBJ2-3 gives the full variable domain: DTGVSQNPRHKITKRGQNVTFRCDPISEHNRLYWYRQTLGQGPEFLTYFQNEAQLEKSRLLSDRFSAERPKGSFSTLEIQRTEQGDSAMYLCASSLGWTGIEDTQYFGPGTRLTVL.

V gene TRBV19 combines with J gene TRBJ2-1; TRBD2 aligns across 16 bases. The CDR3 has 16 amino acids. After removal of 6 bases from V and 8 bases from J, the junction contained 7 bases not matched to a gene. Germline CDR1 is LNHDA and CDR2 is SQIVND (reference sequence). Written as DNA, the CDR3 is TGTGCCAGTAGCCCCGGGACTAGCGGGAGGGCCTATGAGCAGTTCTTC. Protein: CASSPGTSGRAYEQFF.

This clonotype was detected only a few times. This chain connects TRBV3-1 to TRBJ2-1, with 8 bases identical to TRBD2. The V and J ends lost 0 bases and 10 bases, in that order; junction bases with no gene match: 8. The CDR3 has 15 amino acids. Looked up from germline, CDR1 is LGHDT and CDR2 is YNNKEL (reference sequence). DNA of the CDR3: TGTGCCAGCAGCCAAGACGAGCGGGAGACGGGGGAGCAGTTCTTC. It is translated as CASSQDERETGEQFF.

The chain carries TRBV11-2 and TRBJ1-1; TRBD1 aligns across 9 bases. This CDR3 comprises 14 residues. Germline V CDR1 and CDR2: SGHAT, FQNNGV. Germline trimming cut 5 bases from V and 3 bases from J; bases unmatched to any gene: 4. This CDR3 reads CASSRWTGDTEAFF. Here the CDR3 DNA reads TGTGCCAGCAGCCGCTGGACAGGGGACACTGAAGCTTTCTTT.

The V call is TRBV12-3 or TRBV12-4, the J call TRBJ1-2, with 7 bases aligning to TRBD1. CDR3 length equals 14 residues. V gave up 7 bases and J gave up 8 bases; unmatched junction bases: 13. CDR3 nucleotide sequence: TGTGCCAGCACCGAAACAGGGGCGCCCTGGGGCTACACCTTC. Protein: CASTETGAPWGYTF.

V is TRBV5-5 and J is TRBJ2-2; D is perhaps TRBD1 or TRBD2 (5 bases each). This CDR3 region has 17 residues. Germline assignment: CDR1 SGHKS and CDR2 YYEKEE (reference sequence). V was clipped by 5 bases and J by 4 bases, with 21 bases between them. The CDR3 sequence: CASRFRYGTDLTGELFF. The CDR3 nucleotides are TGTGCCAGCAGGTTCCGGTATGGGACGGACCTCACCGGGGAGCTGTTTTTT.

This clonotype was seen many times. This chain uses TRBV7-9 with TRBJ1-5, with D unresolved. CDR1 SEHNR and CDR2 FQNEAQ come from the germline V gene (reference sequence). Trimming stripped 4 bases from V and 0 bases from J, with 7 bases between. This CDR3 has 14 residues. Here the CDR3 DNA reads TGTGCCAGCAGCTATGGAGATAGCAATCAGCCCCAGCATTTT. It encodes CASSYGDSNQPQHF. The complete variable domain, with remaining parts taken from reference TRBV7-9 and TRBJ1-5, reads DTGVSQNPRHKITKRGQNVTFRCDPISEHNRLYWYRQTLGQGPEFLTYFQNEAQLEKSRLLSDRFSAERPKGSFSTLEIQRTEQGDSAMYLCASSYGDSNQPQHFGDGTRLSIL.

This clonotype was picked up many times. The V call is TRBV27, the J call TRBJ2-1; 9 bases are a match to TRBD1. The CDR3 covers 16 residues. Per the germline V gene, CDR1 is MNHEY and CDR2 is SMNVEV (reference sequence). J gave up 3 bases and V 5 bases, and 8 bases lay outside the gene matches. The CDR3: CASSLTGTGSYNEQFF. CDR3 nucleotide sequence: TGTGCCAGCAGTCTCACCGGGACAGGGAGCTACAATGAGCAGTTCTTC.

In its sample, this clonotype was seen a few times. V is TRBV28 and J is TRBJ2-7; 12 positions agree with TRBD2. V trimming: 5 bases; J trimming: 3 bases; junction bases outside the gene matches: 5. The germline gives CDR1 MDHEN, CDR2 SYDVKM. There are 15 residues in the CDR3. The CDR3 DNA reads TGTGCCAGCAGTGGGGGACTAGCGGGCCTCTACGAGCAGTACTTC. Amino acid sequence: CASSGGLAGLYEQYF.

This clonotype was seen ten or more times. The V and J genes are TRBV18 and TRBJ1-1; D is possibly TRBD1 (5 bases). The germline CDR1 and CDR2 sequences are KGHSH and LQKENI. This CDR3 has 14 residues. Trimming stripped 4 bases from V and 4 bases from J, with 13 bases between. The CDR3 loop reads CASSRGREGTEAFF. DNA of the CDR3: TGTGCCAGCTCACGAGGCAGGGAGGGCACTGAAGCTTTCTTT. The variable domain in full, completed from reference TRBV18 and TRBJ1-1, reads NAGVMQNPRHLVRRRGQEARLRCSPMKGHSHVYWYRQLPEEGLKFMVYLQKENIIDESGMPKERFSAEFPKEGPSILRIQQVVRGDSAAYFCASSRGREGTEAFFGQGTRLTVV.

This rearrangement joins TRBV6-5 to TRBJ1-3; TRBD1 matches 9 bases. V shed 2 bases, J shed 2 bases, and the junction held 7 bases outside the gene matches. Germline V CDR1 and CDR2: MNHEY, SVGAGI. CDR3 length: 17 amino acids. Here the CDR3 reads CASSYASGTGPGNTIYF. The CDR3 region has the DNA TGTGCCAGCAGTTACGCTTCCGGGACAGGGCCTGGAAACACCATATATTTT.

This clonotype was picked up a small number of times. The CDR3 bases are TGTGCCAGCAGTCAGTTTTCCTACGAGCAGTACTTC. Protein sequence: CASSQFSYEQYF. The rearrangement joins TRBV6-2 or TRBV6-3 to TRBJ2-7; D is unresolved. CDR1 MNHEY and CDR2 SVGEGT come from the germline V gene. The CDR3 has 12 amino acids. V lost 5 bases and J 1 base, leaving 6 bases between the germline ends.

Details on this clonotype: A much larger clone is a single base away; this may be a read error. This chain uses TRBV3-1 with TRBJ1-4, with unresolved D. This CDR3 contains 15 residues. Trimming shortened V by 0 bases and J by 4 bases, and 9 bases separated the two germline ends. Per germline, CDR1 LGHDT and CDR2 YNNKEL (reference sequence). The CDR3 region has the DNA TGTGCCAGCAGCCAAGATGTGCGAGTTAATGAAAAACTGTTTTTT. It yields the protein CASSQDVRVNEKLFF.

This sequence joins TRBV3-1 and TRBJ2-1, with TRBD1 identical over 8 bases. The CDR3 is made up of 16 amino acids. CDR1 and CDR2 from the germline V gene are LGHDT and YNNKEL (reference sequence). The V and J ends lost 4 bases and 5 bases, in that order; junction bases with no gene match: 10. CDR3 sequence: CASSLLDRAKDNEQFF. In DNA, the CDR3 is TGTGCCAGCAGCCTATTGGACAGGGCCAAAGACAATGAGCAGTTCTTC.